This T cell receptor (beta chain) was obtained from a study of blood T cell repertoires in COVID-19 (dated by TCRdb to 2018 to 2021). In the study overall: The collaborator samples originated in the United States, Italy and Spain and spanned the acute and convalescent phases of COVID-19. The prospective study material was composed of cDNA or gDNA derived from T cells, B-cell-depleted T cells, or PBMCs. The dataset comprised deeply sampled blood TCRbeta repertoires from subjects exposed to, actively infected with, or recovered from COVID-19. The repertoires were made available in a free public database intended to serve as a resource for research on the immune response to SARS-CoV-2. The samples were drawn from the first 160 participants of the ongoing ImmuneRACE study and from 1,254 subjects provided by 6 global collaborators. Nearly every sample came with metadata listing a de-identified subject ID, COVID-19 status, age in years and sex. Where HLA class I and class II types were available, the types were taken from metadata supplied by the sample provider, not from assay-based typing.

Collaborating institutions collected whole blood in K2EDTA tubes following their own protocols. For TCRbeta analysis, collaborator samples were shipped as frozen whole blood, as isolated PBMCs, or as DNA extracted from either sample type. Turning to this clone: Its recognized antigen is unknown. No quality values exist for individual bases; no much larger clone is one base distant.

TCRbeta CDR3 regions were amplified from genomic DNA by means of the immunoSEQ Assay, a bias-controlled multiplex PCR. The published analysis was carried out like this. The number of nucleated cells in each sample was estimated by amplification of reference gene primers within the assay. Sequence reads were collapsed and filtered to measure the absolute abundance of every unique TCRbeta CDR3 rearrangement. Productive Simpson clonality was computed per sample as the square root of Simpson's diversity index over productive rearrangements. The source is immuneACCESS, and TCRdb retained only in-frame sequences with V and J called. Part of the clones is not carried over; for the studies checked, unresolved V genes explain less than half of this, and the remainder is unexplained. Clone size and the V and J calls come from that table; the DNA yielded D and trimming. The sample profile shows about 120,000 clones; approximately 84% of them were found once. The ten largest clones take up roughly 7% of the sample.

The germline V gene (reference sequence) supplies CDR1 LNHDA and CDR2 SQIVND. From the cysteine through the phenylalanine, the CDR3 covers 18 amino acids. The CDR3 DNA has 54 bases and is translated from base 1. V is cut back by 0 bases and J by 4 bases, with 10 bases in the junction unmatched. What the research found in general, with its limitations: The amount of clinical and demographic metadata varied by source and participant and was provided uncurated.

Input material: peripheral blood. This clonotype was sampled from an older man with active or convalescent COVID-19. The V and J genes are TRBV19 and TRBJ1-5, with 9 bases aligning to TRBD1. CDR3 region: CASSIDVSDRGINQPQHF. The sequence in DNA is TGTGCCAGTAGTATAGACGTTTCGGACAGGGGCATTAATCAGCCCCAGCATTTT.